This TCR beta chain was found in a study of CD8 T cells in ankylosing spondylitis. Using quantitative 5'-RACE with molecular barcodes, the authors made TCR beta libraries. TCRdb re-analysed the 5' RACE reads in MiXCR, keeping a single row per CDR3 protein. The sample carries approximately 140,000 distinct CDR3 sequences, 40% to 50% recorded once. Per germline, CDR1 MDHEN and CDR2 SYDVKM. The V gene lost 3 bases and the J gene lost 4 bases, with 10 bases spanning the gap. CDR3 size: 14 residues. The chain joins TRBV28 to TRBJ2-1, with D maybe TRBD2 (5 bases). Sequenced material: synovial fluid, either unsorted or a sorted T cell fraction (not recorded which). The origin of this receptor is a male donor with ankylosing spondylitis. The CDR3 region is CASSFWRTYNEQFF. As DNA, the CDR3 is TGTGCCAGCAGTTTCTGGCGGACTTACAATGAGCAGTTCTTC.